Listed below are T cell receptor beta chains from one sample, sequenced in a study of blood T cell repertoires in COVID-19. Data came from immunoSEQ multiplex PCR; TCRdb stores just in-frame clones and leaves some out. Of around 160,000 clones in the sample, approximately 86% were seen once. Sequencing input: peripheral blood. The receptors originated from a man in his 60s with acute or convalescent COVID-19. CDR3s include the opening cysteine and the closing phenylalanine or tryptophan. Each record gives: V gene, J gene, D gene, CDR3 DNA, CDR3 protein. D genes are given only for firm matches.

v_gene: TRBV10-3
j_gene: TRBJ1-3
d_gene: NA
CDR3nt: TGTGCCATCAGTGGCCTCAGTCAGGCATCTGGAAACACCATATATTTT
CDR3aa: CAISGLSQASGNTIYF

v_gene: TRBV28
j_gene: TRBJ1-3
d_gene: NA
CDR3nt: TGTGCCAGCAGTTTGGGGGGAGGTGGAAACACCATATATTTT
CDR3aa: CASSLGGGGNTIYF

v_gene: TRBV6-4
j_gene: TRBJ1-1
d_gene: TRBD1
CDR3nt: TGTGCCAGCAGTGACCTTAAAAAGGGGCAGGGGGCAGGGACTGAAGCTTTCTTT
CDR3aa: CASSDLKKGQGAGTEAFF

v_gene: TRBV10-3
j_gene: TRBJ2-1
d_gene: TRBD2
CDR3nt: TGTGGAGCGGGAGCGGCCTACAATGAGCAGTTCTTC
CDR3aa: CGAGAAYNEQFF

v_gene: TRBV6-4
j_gene: TRBJ2-1
d_gene: NA
CDR3nt: TGTGCCAGCAGTGATTGGAGGGAGGGGGTGTATGAGCAGTTCTTC
CDR3aa: CASSDWREGVYEQFF

v_gene: TRBV5-1
j_gene: TRBJ2-3
d_gene: TRBD2
CDR3nt: TGCGCCAGCAGCCCCAGCCGGGGGGGCACAGATACGCAGTATTTT
CDR3aa: CASSPSRGGTDTQYF

v_gene: TRBV5-1
j_gene: TRBJ2-5
d_gene: TRBD2
CDR3nt: TGCGCCAGCAGCTTCCCCGGGGAGGGAAGAGAAGAGACCCAGTACTTC
CDR3aa: CASSFPGEGREETQYF

v_gene: TRBV9
j_gene: TRBJ1-1
d_gene: NA
CDR3nt: TGTGCCAGCAGCCTCCTACAGGGGAACACTGAAGCTTTCTTT
CDR3aa: CASSLLQGNTEAFF

v_gene: TRBV27
j_gene: TRBJ1-5
d_gene: TRBD1
CDR3nt: TGTGCCAGCAGTTTATTGACCGGGACAGGGGCCAATCAGCCCCAGCATTTT
CDR3aa: CASSLLTGTGANQPQHF

v_gene: TRBV29-1
j_gene: TRBJ2-5
d_gene: TRBD1
CDR3nt: TGCAGCGTTGCAGGGGGCCAAGAGACCCAGTACTTC
CDR3aa: CSVAGGQETQYF

v_gene: TRBV28
j_gene: TRBJ1-2
d_gene: NA
CDR3nt: TGTGCCAGCAGTGGACAGCGCGGACAAACTACGAGTTTCTCGCCTAGTAACTATGGCTACACCTTC
CDR3aa: CASSGQRGQTTSFSPSNYGYTF